Below, 22 T cell receptor beta chains from the same sample are listed, as sequenced in a study of cytomegalovirus exposure and HLA in healthy donors. Use of 60 Vbeta and 13 Jbeta primers characterized the PCR. Sequencing was performed with immunoSEQ multiplex PCR; in TCRdb, only in-frame clones are kept and a portion is missing. The sample carries fewer than 250,000 clones, around 77% recorded once. The sample consisted of PBMCs. The source of these receptors is a woman aged 18 to 35 in good health and CMV-seronegative.

This sequence joins TRBV29-1 and TRBJ2-7; 7 nucleotides agree with TRBD2. After removal of 5 bases from V and 2 bases from J, the junction contained 3 bases not matched to a gene. The CDR3 runs 12 residues. Germline values: CDR1 SQVTM, CDR2 ANQGSEA. The CDR3 loop reads CSVSGTTYEQYF. CDR3 bases: TGCAGCGTTTCGGGGACTACCTACGAGCAGTACTTC.

In its sample, this clone was seen a few times. The gene calls are TRBV5-1 and TRBJ1-1; weak D call: TRBD1 (6 bases). The CDR3 has 13 residues. Deletions cut 4 bases from V and 1 base from J, with 8 bases between. Germline-derived CDR1 and CDR2 are SGHRS and YFSETQ. The CDR3 protein is CASSRGQNTEAFF. The DNA of the CDR3 is TGCGCCAGCAGCCGGGGACAGAACACTGAAGCTTTCTTT. Variable domain in full (rest from reference TRBV5-1 and TRBJ1-1): KAGVTQTPRYLIKTRGQQVTLSCSPISGHRSVSWYQQTPGQGLQFLFEYFSETQRNKGNFPGRFSGRQFSNSRSEMNVSTLELGDSALYLCASSRGQNTEAFFGQGTRLTVV.

This chain links TRBV9 with TRBJ1-6, with TRBD1 identical over 8 bases. Germline V gene lookup returns CDR1 SGDLS and CDR2 YYNGEE. The CDR3 is made up of 15 amino acids. Trimming removed 3 bases from V and 8 bases from J; junction bases left unmatched: 7. The CDR3 sequence: CASSASTGEYSPLHF. CDR3 DNA: TGTGCCAGCAGCGCGTCGACAGGGGAATATTCACCCCTCCACTTT.

This clone has a single count. The CDR3 DNA reads as TGTGCCAGCAGTGCCAGGCTGAGCACTGAAGCTTTCTTT. Translation gives CASSARLSTEAFF. This chain connects TRBV6-4 to TRBJ1-1; D gene unclear. Trimming shortened V by 4 bases and J by 4 bases, and 10 bases separated the two germline ends. From germline, CDR1 is MRHNA and CDR2 SNTAGT. CDR3 length equals 13 residues.

This clone showed up just once. This chain joins TRBV7-9 and TRBJ2-5; TRBD1 aligns across 10 bases. V was pared by 6 bases and J by 4 bases, with 2 bases of the junction left unmatched. Per the germline V gene, CDR1 is SEHNR and CDR2 is FQNEAQ (reference sequence). The CDR3 is 13 amino acids. The CDR3 DNA is TGTGCCAGCAGGCGGACAGGGGGAGAGACCCAGTACTTC. It yields the protein CASRRTGGETQYF.

The chain couples TRBV29-1 to TRBJ1-2; 10 bases match TRBD1. With V trimmed by 6 bases and J by 4 bases, 20 bases remained unmatched. The germline gives CDR1 SQVTM, CDR2 ANQGSEA. The CDR3 is 18 amino acids. In DNA form, the CDR3 reads TGCAGCGTCGAAAGAGACCGACAGGGGGCGACCTTTGCCTATGGCTACACCTTC. It is translated as CSVERDRQGATFAYGYTF.

This clone was detected only a few times. This sequence joins TRBV5-1 and TRBJ2-7; 9 nucleotides align to TRBD2. The CDR3 loop spans 15 amino acids. Germline V gene sequence: CDR1 SGHRS, CDR2 YFSETQ. Trimming cost V 0 bases and J 1 base; bases outside gene matches: 2. DNA for the CDR3: TGCGCCAGCAGCTTGGAACTAGCGGGTTCCTACGAGCAGTACTTC. As protein: CASSLELAGSYEQYF.

The chain has TRBV18 and TRBJ1-1; D possibly corresponds to TRBD1 (5 bases). Trimming removed 4 bases at V and 3 bases at J, with 15 bases between. The CDR3 is made up of 15 amino acids. Germline loops: CDR1 KGHSH, CDR2 LQKENI. CDR3 protein: CASSRQRGLDTEAFF. The CDR3 DNA follows: TGTGCCAGCTCACGGCAAAGGGGTTTGGACACTGAAGCTTTCTTT.

The chain employs TRBV19 and TRBJ2-1; 9 nucleotides line up with TRBD1. Trimming at V came to 4 bases and at J to 8 bases, leaving 6 bases not matched to a gene. The V gene's germline CDR1 is LNHDA and CDR2 SQIVND (reference sequence). CDR3 length equals 14 residues. The DNA for the CDR3 is TGTGCCAGTAGTAGGGGGGGACAGGGATATGAGCAGTTCTTC. The encoded protein is CASSRGGQGYEQFF. The full variable domain, completed using reference TRBV19 and TRBJ2-1, is DGGITQSPKYLFRKEGQNVTLSCEQNLNHDAMYWYRQDPGQGLRLIYYSQIVNDFQKGDIAEGYSVSREKKESFPLTVTSAQKNPTAFYLCASSRGGQGYEQFFGPGTRLTVL.

The rearrangement joins TRBV11-2 to TRBJ2-1, with D possibly being TRBD1 (5 bases). CDR3 length: 11 amino acids. Deletions cut 5 bases from V and 6 bases from J, with 5 bases between. Germline lookup yields CDR1 SGHAT and CDR2 FQNNGV. The CDR3 here is CASSGANEQFF. In nucleotides, the CDR3 is TGTGCCAGCAGCGGGGCCAATGAGCAGTTCTTC.

Sample share makes this clone medium-sized. The gene calls are TRBV6-4 and TRBJ2-3, with D possibly TRBD2 on 6 matching bases. Germline V gene sequence: CDR1 MRHNA, CDR2 SNTAGT. The germline V and J ends were trimmed by 2 bases and 0 bases, with 6 bases remaining between them. This CDR3 is 14 amino acids long. The chain's CDR3 is CASSDGTSTDTQYF. DNA of the CDR3: TGTGCCAGCAGTGACGGGACTAGCACAGATACGCAGTATTTT.

In this sample, this clone turned up once. This rearrangement joins TRBV5-1 to TRBJ1-1, with 7 bases lining up with TRBD1. J gave up 5 bases and V 5 bases, and 12 bases lay outside the gene matches. The CDR3 is 15 residues long. The germline V gene has CDR1 SGHRS and CDR2 YFSETQ. The CDR3 spells CASSYVPGQRTEAFF. In DNA form, the CDR3 reads TGCGCCAGCAGTTATGTCCCGGGACAGAGAACTGAAGCTTTCTTT.

CDR3 residues: CASSERGTEAFF. As DNA, the CDR3 is TGCGCCAGCAGTGAACGGGGCACTGAAGCTTTCTTT. The chain employs TRBV10-1 and TRBJ1-1; D is undetermined. Trimming left V 3 bases short and J 4 bases short, with 6 bases between. The CDR3 length is 12 residues. The germline gives CDR1 WNHNN, CDR2 SYGVQD (reference sequence).

J is TRBJ2-2 and V is TRBV7-2, with TRBD2 matching over 11 bases. Losses at the gene ends were 3 bases for V and 4 bases for J; bases not matched to a gene: 10. Germline V gives CDR1 SGHTA, CDR2 FQGNSA. This CDR3 region has 18 residues. CDR3 in amino acids: CASSLLAGGRAGTGELFF. As DNA, the CDR3 is TGTGCCAGCAGCTTGCTAGCGGGAGGAAGGGCGGGCACCGGGGAGCTGTTTTTT.

The chain links TRBV13 to TRBJ2-1, with 7 bases identical to TRBD1. In germline, CDR1 is PRHDT, CDR2 FYEKMQ (reference sequence). The CDR3 runs to 15 residues. Trimming cost V 3 bases and J 2 bases; bases outside gene matches: 4. Here the CDR3 reads CASSFRQGPYNEQFF. The CDR3 DNA is TGTGCCAGCAGCTTTAGACAGGGCCCCTACAATGAGCAGTTCTTC.

V is TRBV7-9 and J is TRBJ2-1; a weak D match, TRBD2 (5 bases). The CDR3 consists of 13 residues. V lost 0 bases, J lost 12 bases, and 12 bases lay in between. The germline V gene encodes CDR1 SEHNR and CDR2 FQNEAQ (reference sequence). The CDR3 loop is CASSLARVDGQFF. CDR3 nucleotides: TGTGCCAGCAGCTTAGCGCGGGTAGACGGGCAGTTCTTC.

The chain carries TRBV5-1 and TRBJ1-6; 8 bases match TRBD1. From germline, CDR1 is SGHRS and CDR2 YFSETQ. V shed 0 bases and J 8 bases; nucleotides not matched to a gene: 4. The CDR3 runs 15 residues. This chain's CDR3 is CASSLGQGMDSPLHF. The CDR3 nucleotides are TGCGCCAGCAGCTTGGGACAGGGGATGGATTCACCCCTCCACTTT.

The chain joins TRBV11-1 to TRBJ2-6; 10 positions match TRBD1. CDR1 and CDR2 (germline): SGHAT, FQDESV (reference sequence). The CDR3 consists of 17 residues. J gave up 1 base and V 5 bases, and 5 bases lay outside the gene matches. CDR3 nucleotide sequence: TGTGCCAGCAGCCGAGGACAGGGGGGATCTGGGGCCAACGTCCTGACTTTC. Protein: CASSRGQGGSGANVLTF. The complete variable domain, with remaining parts taken from reference TRBV11-1 and TRBJ2-6, reads EAEVAQSPRYKITEKSQAVAFWCDPISGHATLYWYRQILGQGPELLVQFQDESVVDDSQLPKDRFSAERLKGVDSTLKIQPAELGDSAMYLCASSRGQGGSGANVLTFGAGSRLTVL.

In this sample, this clone turned up a few times. The rearrangement links TRBV28 to TRBJ2-3; D might be TRBD2 (5 bases). The V gene's germline CDR1 is MDHEN and CDR2 SYDVKM. CDR3 length equals 15 residues. V dropped 2 bases and J dropped 7 bases, with 16 bases sitting between them. The CDR3 region has the DNA TGTGCCAGCAGTTTAGGGGTCCGGACTGGTAATACGCAGTATTTT. Amino acid sequence: CASSLGVRTGNTQYF.

The chain combines TRBV18 with TRBJ1-6; 9 bases match TRBD1. Germline loops: CDR1 KGHSH, CDR2 LQKENI. The V segment lost 6 bases and the J segment 9 bases; nucleotides outside the gene matches: 6. The CDR3 totals 14 residues. CDR3 protein: CASSPGTGRSPLHF. CDR3 DNA sequence: TGTGCCAGCTCGCCCGGGACAGGGCGTTCACCCCTCCACTTT.

This clone came up once. The genes are TRBV7-8 and TRBJ1-1; weak D call: TRBD1 (5 bases). V was clipped by 5 bases and J by 1 base, with 8 bases between them. The germline CDR1 and CDR2 sequences are SGHVS and FQNEAQ. The CDR3 runs to 13 residues. The CDR3 is CASSTDRNTEAFF. The CDR3 DNA is TGTGCCAGCAGCACAGACAGGAACACTGAAGCTTTCTTT.

This clone was picked up one time. The chain couples TRBV28 to TRBJ1-1; D is unresolved. Germline V gives CDR1 MDHEN, CDR2 SYDVKM. V was clipped by 3 bases and J by 6 bases, with 14 bases between them. The CDR3 is 14 residues long. CDR3 DNA sequence: TGTGCCAGCAGTTTTGGCAGTAGCACCCCTGAAGCTTTCTTT. It is translated as CASSFGSSTPEAFF. Together with reference TRBV28 and TRBJ1-1, the CDR3 gives the full variable domain: DVKVTQSSRYLVKRTGEKVFLECVQDMDHENMFWYRQDPGLGLRLIYFSYDVKMKEKGDIPEGYSVSREKKERFSLILESASTNQTSMYLCASSFGSSTPEAFFGQGTRLTVV.